A selection of T cell receptor beta chains follows, all from one sample in a study of blood T cell repertoires in COVID-19. Sequenced by immunoSEQ multiplex PCR; TCRdb stores in-frame clones only, minus some. There are 140,000 to 150,000 clones in the sample; almost 90% occur only once, and about 2% lies in the top ten. Material: peripheral blood. The source is a human donor in a cohort sampled during active COVID-19. Each CDR3 is given with its conserved first and last residue. D genes are given only for firm matches. Rows give clone size only sometimes, using once, few, many, or a class for an expanded clone.

clone_size	j_call	d_call	v_call	cdr3_length	cdr3_aa	cdr3_nt
few	TRBJ2-7	-	TRBV19	14	CASSPAVPTREQYF	TGTGCCAGTAGTCCGGCGGTACCTACGCGAGAGCAGTACTTC
-	TRBJ2-7	-	TRBV7-9	15	CASRSGTGNSYEQYF	TGTGCCAGCAGATCCGGAACAGGGAACTCCTACGAGCAGTACTTC
-	TRBJ2-7	-	TRBV2	14	CASRAGQHSYEQYF	TGTGCCAGCAGGGCCGGACAGCACTCCTACGAGCAGTACTTC
-	TRBJ2-3	TRBD2	TRBV7-3	16	CASSRLGTSGLDTQYF	TGTGCCAGCAGCCGACTCGGGACTAGCGGGTTGGATACGCAGTATTTT
-	TRBJ1-2	TRBD1	TRBV29-1	13	CSVRQGGDYGYTF	TGCAGCGTCCGACAGGGTGGGGACTATGGCTACACCTTC
-	TRBJ1-6	TRBD1	TRBV7-2	15	CASSGGTGVNSPLHF	TGTGCCAGCAGCGGAGGGACAGGAGTTAATTCACCCCTCCACTTT
-	TRBJ1-4	TRBD1	TRBV7-9	15	CASSLGGTAQEKLFF	TGTGCCAGCAGCTTAGGGGGGACAGCACAAGAAAAACTGTTTTTT
-	TRBJ1-2	-	TRBV7-2	15	CASSLRGGKYYGYTF	TGTGCCAGCAGCTTAAGGGGGGGCAAATACTATGGCTACACCTTC
once	TRBJ2-5	TRBD2	TRBV2	18	CASSVVGTSGVREETQYF	TGTGCCAGCAGTGTTGTGGGGACTAGCGGGGTTAGGGAAGAGACCCAGTACTTC
-	TRBJ1-1	-	TRBV6-5	11	CAVTRDTEAFF	TGTGCCGTTACCAGGGACACTGAAGCTTTCTTT
-	TRBJ2-3	TRBD2	TRBV28	18	CASSLAGGPRTWTDTQYF	TGTGCCAGCAGTTTAGCGGGAGGGCCTCGGACCTGGACAGATACGCAGTATTTT
-	TRBJ1-3	-	TRBV29-1	13	CSVGGGDGNTIYF	TGCAGCGTTGGTGGAGGGGACGGAAACACCATATATTTT
few	TRBJ1-2	-	TRBV14	16	CASSQEMTASINGYTF	TGTGCCAGCAGCCAAGAGATGACAGCGTCGATCAATGGCTACACCTTC
once	TRBJ2-7	TRBD1	TRBV28	14	CASKRPGQGFEQYF	TGTGCCAGCAAGAGGCCGGGACAGGGATTCGAGCAGTACTTC
-	TRBJ1-4	-	TRBV5-1	16	CASSLQGRGANEKLFF	TGCGCCAGCAGCTTGCAGGGGAGAGGGGCTAATGAAAAACTGTTTTTT
-	TRBJ1-4	TRBD1	TRBV5-1	17	CASSLTGTGATNEKLFF	TGCGCCAGCAGCTTGACCGGGACAGGGGCAACTAATGAAAAACTGTTTTTT
-	TRBJ1-4	-	TRBV7-2	13	CAIRGGLNEKLFF	TGTGCCATCCGGGGAGGACTAAATGAAAAACTGTTTTTT
-	TRBJ1-2	TRBD1	TRBV5-1	13	CASSVTGIGGYTF	TGCGCCAGCAGCGTGACAGGGATAGGTGGCTACACCTTC
-	TRBJ2-2	-	TRBV2	15	CASSVGATNTGELFF	TGTGCCAGCAGTGTGGGGGCTACGAACACCGGGGAGCTGTTTTTT
-	TRBJ2-7	TRBD2	TRBV28	16	CASSSRAGVRSYEQYF	TGTGCCAGCAGCTCTAGGGCGGGAGTCCGCTCCTACGAGCAGTACTTC
-	TRBJ2-7	-	TRBV7-2	13	CASSLGGFREQYF	TGTGCCAGCAGCTTAGGGGGCTTTAGAGAGCAGTACTTC
-	TRBJ1-4	-	TRBV6-6	14	CASSYLAEREKLFF	TGTGCCAGCAGTTACCTGGCAGAGCGGGAAAAACTGTTTTTT
-	TRBJ1-1	TRBD1	TRBV6-5	15	CASSYGGQMNTEAFF	TGTGCCAGCAGTTACGGGGGACAGATGAACACTGAAGCTTTCTTT
-	TRBJ2-5	TRBD1	TRBV19	14	CASKRTGHQETQYF	TGTGCCAGCAAACGGACAGGGCACCAAGAGACCCAGTACTTC
-	TRBJ1-6	-	TRBV4-3	17	CASSQDPATGSGSPLHF	TGCGCCAGCAGCCAAGACCCCGCAACAGGATCAGGATCACCCCTCCACTTT
once	TRBJ1-1	-	TRBV28	14	CASSRDIRNTEAFF	TGTGCCAGCAGCCGGGACATAAGAAACACTGAAGCTTTCTTT
-	TRBJ2-1	TRBD1	TRBV11-3	12	CASSHRGNEQFF	TGTGCCAGCAGCCACAGGGGTAATGAGCAGTTCTTC
-	TRBJ2-3	-	TRBV2	17	CASSEFLDRSFTDTQYF	TGTGCCAGCAGTGAGTTTCTCGACAGGAGCTTCACAGATACGCAGTATTTT
-	TRBJ2-3	-	TRBV25-1	16	CASSARTDHSTDTQYF	TGTGCCAGCAGTGCCCGGACAGATCATAGCACAGATACGCAGTATTTT
-	TRBJ2-7	-	TRBV5-1	15	CASSSEPGPDYEQYF	TGCGCCAGCAGCTCGGAACCGGGTCCCGACTACGAGCAGTACTTC
-	TRBJ2-1	TRBD2	TRBV7-2	15	CASSRSSGGHGEQFF	TGTGCCAGCAGCCGTTCTAGCGGGGGGCATGGTGAGCAGTTCTTC
-	TRBJ2-7	TRBD1	TRBV6-1	15	CASSEASGGPYEQYF	TGTGCCAGCAGTGAGGCATCAGGGGGCCCATACGAGCAGTACTTC
-	TRBJ1-5	-	TRBV7-2	15	CASSLGQLAGQPQHF	TGTGCCAGCAGCTTAGGGCAGCTGGCGGGTCAGCCCCAGCATTTT
-	TRBJ1-5	TRBD1	TRBV19	18	CASSIRDRGGSRNQPQHF	TGTGCCAGTAGTATTCGCGACAGGGGAGGCAGTCGTAATCAGCCCCAGCATTTT
-	TRBJ1-3	-	TRBV30	14	CAWRPTSSGNTIYF	TGTGCCTGGAGACCTACGAGCTCTGGAAACACCATATATTTT
-	TRBJ1-4	-	TRBV24-1	15	CATSVRFLRREKLFF	TGTGCCACCAGTGTAAGATTTCTCCGGCGGGAAAAACTGTTTTTT
once	TRBJ1-6	-	TRBV3-1/TRBV3-2	14	CASSPSLRDSPLHF	TGTGCCAGCAGCCCGTCGCTACGGGATTCACCCCTCCACTTT
-	TRBJ1-5	-	TRBV21-1	15	CASSLRDRGNQPQHF	TGTGCCAGCAGCCTCCGGGACAGGGGCAATCAGCCCCAGCATTTT
-	TRBJ1-1	-	TRBV5-6	14	CASSRTYRNTEAFF	TGTGCCAGCAGCCGGACTTATAGGAACACTGAAGCTTTCTTT
-	TRBJ2-1	-	TRBV19	13	CASRGGIPNEQFF	TGTGCCAGTAGGGGCGGGATTCCCAATGAGCAGTTCTTC
-	TRBJ2-3	TRBD2	TRBV2	16	CASSDSASGRIGTQYF	TGTGCCAGCAGTGATTCGGCTAGCGGGAGGATCGGGACGCAGTATTTT
-	TRBJ2-2	TRBD1	TRBV29-1	14	CSAGDSTNTGELFF	TGCAGCGCCGGGGACAGCACGAACACCGGGGAGCTGTTTTTT
-	TRBJ1-2	TRBD1	TRBV28	15	CASRTGTGFNYGYTF	TGTGCCAGCAGAACCGGGACAGGGTTTAACTATGGCTACACCTTC
-	TRBJ2-3	TRBD1	TRBV5-4	16	CASSWDRVGGKDTQYF	TGTGCCAGCAGCTGGGATCGTGTAGGGGGCAAAGATACGCAGTATTTT
-	TRBJ2-7	TRBD1	TRBV11-2	14	CASSVYRGPGEQYF	TGTGCCAGCAGCGTATACAGGGGCCCAGGCGAGCAGTACTTC
-	TRBJ2-3	-	TRBV7-9	15	CASSLVAEDTDTQYF	TGTGCCAGCAGCTTAGTGGCGGAGGACACAGATACGCAGTATTTT
-	TRBJ1-1	-	TRBV18	13	CASSQGQNTEAFF	TGTGCCAGCTCGCAGGGGCAGAACACTGAAGCTTTCTTT
-	TRBJ2-3	-	TRBV30	10	CAWGTHTQYF	TGTGCCTGGGGGACTCATACGCAGTATTTT